The 15 T cell receptor beta chains in this list originate from one sample, sequenced in a study of shared clonotypes between healthy human individuals. Profiled with immunoSEQ multiplex PCR; TCRdb holds only in-frame clones, not every one. The profile shows roughly 1,500,000 clones, around 98.5% of them singletons. Material for sequencing was naive CD4+ T cells sorted from blood. Subset defined: CD45RA+ positively selected. All receptors derive from a young man in good health.

V gene TRBV7-6 combines with J gene TRBJ2-3; perhaps D is TRBD1 or TRBD2 (5 bases each). The CDR3 totals 14 residues. Trimming pared 3 bases from V and 4 bases from J, leaving 11 bases between. The V gene's germline CDR1 is SGHVS and CDR2 FNYEAQ. CDR3 in amino acids: CASSFSSGPDTQYF. In DNA form, the CDR3 reads TGTGCCAGCAGCTTCTCTTCGGGGCCAGATACGCAGTATTTT.

The rearrangement uses TRBV4-1 and TRBJ2-7, with 13 nucleotides matching TRBD2. This CDR3 contains 17 residues. CDR1 and CDR2 (germline): MGHRA, YSYEKL. Germline trimming cut 1 base from V and 1 base from J; bases unmatched to any gene: 4. CDR3: CASSQARTSGRSYEQYF. Here the CDR3 DNA reads TGCGCCAGCAGCCAAGCTAGGACTAGCGGGAGATCCTACGAGCAGTACTTC.

This clone occurred once. The chain joins TRBV7-9 to TRBJ2-7, with 10 positions matching TRBD2. The CDR3 contains 16 residues. J lost 3 bases, V lost 5 bases, and 10 bases had no gene match. The germline gives CDR1 SEHNR, CDR2 FQNEAQ (reference sequence). CDR3 sequence reads: CASSTPSGRANYEQYF. In DNA form, the CDR3 reads TGTGCCAGCAGCACCCCAAGCGGGAGGGCCAACTACGAGCAGTACTTC.

The J gene is TRBJ2-7, the V gene TRBV27, with D tentatively TRBD1 (5 bases). CDR1 MNHEY and CDR2 SMNVEV come from the germline V gene (reference sequence). V was shortened by 5 bases and J by 1 base, with 18 bases between the two germline ends. The CDR3 spans 16 residues. Here the CDR3 reads CASSPTVTVTSYEQYF. CDR3 DNA sequence: TGTGCCAGCAGTCCGACAGTGACAGTAACTTCCTACGAGCAGTACTTC.

The V and J genes are TRBV28 and TRBJ2-1; 10 positions match TRBD2. Germline V gene data show CDR1 as MDHEN and CDR2 as SYDVKM. The CDR3 is made up of 14 amino acids. V was pared by 7 bases and J by 5 bases, with 5 bases of the junction left unmatched. CDR3 amino acids: CASKAGGTNNEQFF. The CDR3 DNA reads as TGTGCCAGCAAAGCGGGAGGGACGAACAATGAGCAGTTCTTC.

The count of this clone is one. Other DNA sequences from this sample encode an identical CDR3 as well. The chain couples TRBV7-3 to TRBJ2-2; 12 nucleotides align to TRBD2. This CDR3 is built from 15 residues. Germline V gene sequence: CDR1 SGHTA, CDR2 FQGTGA. The ends lost 3 bases at V and 5 bases at J; junction bases unmatched: 1. The DNA of the CDR3 is TGTGCCAGCAGCTTGACTAGCGGGGGAACCGGGGAGCTGTTTTTT. Translated: CASSLTSGGTGELFF.

The rearrangement links TRBV7-2 to TRBJ2-2; the D is unclear. CDR3 length: 15 residues. Germline assignment: CDR1 SGHTA and CDR2 FQGNSA. Trimming cost V 3 bases and J 5 bases, with 13 bases left between them. The DNA for the CDR3 is TGTGCCAGCAGCTTGGGTCAGGTTGGGACCGGGGAGCTGTTTTTT. Encoded protein: CASSLGQVGTGELFF.

In its sample, this clone was seen once. The V gene is TRBV19, the J gene TRBJ2-5, with D possibly matching TRBD1 (6 bases). Trimming shortened V by 3 bases and J by 6 bases, and 11 bases separated the two germline ends. The CDR3 extends over 13 amino acids. In germline, CDR1 is LNHDA, CDR2 SQIVND (reference sequence). CDR3 in DNA: TGTGCCAGTAGTATCGGGACAACGAAGACCCAGTACTTC. This gives the protein CASSIGTTKTQYF.

V usage is TRBV27 and J usage is TRBJ1-1; no firm D call. Trimming pared 1 base from V and 4 bases from J, leaving 13 bases between. This CDR3 has 15 residues. CDR1 is MNHEY, CDR2 SMNVEV, per germline (reference sequence). The CDR3 DNA sequence: TGTGCCAGCAGTTTATTCGGCAGCCCAGGCACTGAAGCTTTCTTT. It specifies CASSLFGSPGTEAFF.

The J gene is TRBJ2-7, the V gene TRBV27, with D maybe TRBD2 (6 bases). The CDR3 spans 16 residues. Germline CDR1 and CDR2: MNHEY and SMNVEV (reference sequence). V was cut by 5 bases and J by 4 bases, with 21 bases left in between. DNA of the CDR3: TGTGCCAGCAGTCAAACCCCAACGGGAGAGGTGTACGAGCAGTACTTC. The encoded protein is CASSQTPTGEVYEQYF.

The chain has TRBV6-1 and TRBJ2-7; 7 bases align to TRBD2. Per germline, CDR1 MNHNS and CDR2 SASEGT. V dropped 4 bases and J dropped 5; count of bases not matched to a gene: 14. The CDR3 extends over 16 amino acids. The chain's CDR3 is CASSGNQAGRSDEQYF. The CDR3 DNA is TGTGCCAGCAGTGGTAACCAAGCGGGAAGGTCGGACGAGCAGTACTTC.

CDR3 DNA sequence: TGTGCCAGTAGAGCCCTTTGGGGCACTGAAGCTTTCTTT. Its translation: CASRALWGTEAFF. The chain is built from TRBV19 and TRBJ1-1; no clear D gene. This CDR3 comprises 13 residues. The ends were cut back, 6 bases at V and 4 bases at J, with 12 bases in the middle. Germline loops: CDR1 LNHDA, CDR2 SQIVND (reference sequence).

The genes are TRBV14 and TRBJ2-7, with 7 bases fitting TRBD1. Germline loops: CDR1 SGHDN, CDR2 FVKESK. The CDR3 is 13 residues long. Trimming at V came to 6 bases and at J to 6 bases, leaving 8 bases not matched to a gene. CDR3 protein: CASRKTGSGEQYF. In DNA form, the CDR3 reads TGTGCCAGCAGGAAGACAGGGAGCGGCGAGCAGTACTTC.

CDR3 sequence (DNA): TGCGCCAGCAGCATATCGGGACAGAACTACGAGCAGTACTTC. It encodes CASSISGQNYEQYF. The gene calls are TRBV5-1 and TRBJ2-7; 7 bases line up with TRBD1. CDR1 is SGHRS and CDR2 is YFSETQ in the germline V gene. J gave up 3 bases and V 4 bases, and 7 bases lay outside the gene matches. This CDR3 region has 14 residues.

The chain carries TRBV6-4 and TRBJ2-1; D is unclear. The CDR3 is made up of 14 amino acids. V gave up 0 bases and J gave up 9 bases, with 12 bases separating them. Germline CDR1 and CDR2: MRHNA and SNTAGT. In DNA, the CDR3 is TGTGCCAGCAGTGACTCGAGAGGTTCCATTGAGCAGTTCTTC. This translates into CASSDSRGSIEQFF.